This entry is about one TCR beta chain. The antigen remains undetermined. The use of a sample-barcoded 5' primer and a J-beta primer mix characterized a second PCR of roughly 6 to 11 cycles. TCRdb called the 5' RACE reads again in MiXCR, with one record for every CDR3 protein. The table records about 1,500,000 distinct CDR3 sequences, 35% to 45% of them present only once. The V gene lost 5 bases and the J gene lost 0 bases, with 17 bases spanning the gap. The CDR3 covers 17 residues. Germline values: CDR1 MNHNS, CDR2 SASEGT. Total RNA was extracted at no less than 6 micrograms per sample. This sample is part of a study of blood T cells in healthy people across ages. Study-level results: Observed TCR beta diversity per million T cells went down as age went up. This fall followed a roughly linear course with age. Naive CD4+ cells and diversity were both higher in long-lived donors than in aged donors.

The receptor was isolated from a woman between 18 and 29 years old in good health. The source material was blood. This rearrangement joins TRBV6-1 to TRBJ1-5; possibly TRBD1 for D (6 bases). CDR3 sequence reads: CASSLKGGPYSNQPQHF. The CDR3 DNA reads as TGTGCCAGCAGTTTGAAAGGGGGACCTTATAGCAATCAGCCCCAGCATTTT.